This entry lists 30 T cell receptor beta chains sequenced from one sample in a study of human T cells and chemical hapten exposure. TCRdb fed the RACE reads into MiXCR, producing one record per CDR3 protein. The data contain some 90,000 distinct CDR3 sequences, 10% to 12% of them singletons. Time point meaning: patch test 2, 6 weeks after DPC sensitization. The treatment: therapeutic diphenylcyclopropenone sensitization with weekly scalp DPC. The sample in question was whole blood, obtained in connection with sensitization to the hapten diphenylcyclopropenone (DPC). These receptors were taken from a woman in her thirties or forties with alopecia areata. Some clones in this sample may be carry-over from other donors' samples.

This rearrangement joins TRBV7-2 to TRBJ1-1; no definite D call. The V and J ends lost 5 bases and 7 bases respectively, with 14 bases between them. Germline assignment: CDR1 SGHTA and CDR2 FQGNSA. The CDR3 runs to 13 residues. CDR3 protein: CASSRDTVDEAFF. DNA of the CDR3: TGTGCCAGCAGCCGTGACACTGTTGATGAAGCTTTCTTT.

At least ten counts were recorded for this clonotype. This sequence joins TRBV7-2 and TRBJ2-5; 8 bases are a match to TRBD1. CDR3 size: 16 residues. Germline V CDR1 and CDR2: SGHTA, FQGNSA. The trim removed 5 bases at V and 2 bases at J, leaving 10 bases unmatched. This chain's CDR3 is CASSPYSTGEQETQYF. The CDR3 bases are TGTGCCAGCAGCCCCTACTCGACAGGGGAACAAGAGACCCAGTACTTC. Supplemented by reference TRBV7-2 and TRBJ2-5, the full variable domain reads GAGVSQSPSNKVTEKGKDVELRCDPISGHTALYWYRQSLGQGLEFLIYFQGNSAPDKSGLPSDRFSAERTGGSVSTLTIQRTQQEDSAVYLCASSPYSTGEQETQYFGPGTRLLVL.

In this sample, this clonotype turned up a few times. J is TRBJ2-5 and V is TRBV7-2; TRBD2 aligns across 7 bases. In germline, CDR1 is SGHTA, CDR2 FQGNSA. This CDR3 has 15 amino acids. Unmatched junction bases numbered 7, after V lost 2 bases and J lost 4 bases. The CDR3 region is CASSLRPGEGETQYF. The CDR3 bases are TGTGCCAGCAGCTTACGACCGGGGGAGGGAGAGACCCAGTACTTC.

This clonotype was seen at least ten times. The rearrangement uses TRBV4-3 and TRBJ2-1, with 11 nucleotides matching TRBD2. The CDR3 covers 20 residues. With V trimmed by 0 bases and J by 2 bases, 12 bases remained unmatched. The V gene's germline CDR1 is LGHNA and CDR2 YSLEER. The CDR3: CASSQDSGSGGDRTYNEQFF. The CDR3 region has the DNA TGCGCCAGCAGCCAAGATTCGGGTAGCGGGGGGGACCGGACCTACAATGAGCAGTTCTTC.

V is TRBV6-2 or TRBV6-3 and J is TRBJ1-5, with 7 bases that match TRBD1. After removal of 4 bases from V and 4 bases from J, the junction contained 7 bases not matched to a gene. The CDR3 is 15 amino acids. Looked up from germline, CDR1 is MNHEY and CDR2 is SVGEGT. The CDR3 region is CASSSWTGDNQPQHF. The CDR3 DNA sequence: TGTGCCAGCAGTTCCTGGACAGGAGATAATCAGCCCCAGCATTTT.

This chain connects TRBV20-1 to TRBJ2-3; D might be TRBD2 (6 bases). This CDR3 contains 14 residues. V gave up 6 bases and J gave up 6 bases, with 19 bases separating them. Germline-derived CDR1 and CDR2 are DFQATT and SNEGSKA (reference sequence). The CDR3 loop reads CSALRVTSGDTQYF. CDR3 DNA: TGCAGTGCGCTGCGGGTTACCAGCGGGGATACGCAGTATTTT.

The chain couples TRBV14 to TRBJ2-1, with TRBD2 matching 11 bases. Germline V gene sequence: CDR1 SGHDN, CDR2 FVKESK. Unmatched junction bases numbered 4, after V lost 2 bases and J lost 7 bases. The CDR3 is made up of 15 amino acids. Here the CDR3 reads CASSQLTSGVNEQFF. DNA for the CDR3: TGTGCCAGCAGCCAACTGACTAGCGGGGTGAATGAGCAGTTCTTC.

Turning to this clonotype: At one end the junction does not follow the germline gene, possibly because of a read error. The chain joins TRBV14 to TRBJ1-4, with D maybe TRBD1 (5 bases). CDR3 size: 17 residues. From germline, CDR1 is SGHDN and CDR2 FVKESK. The CDR3: CASSQVQGTNYNQKLFF. The CDR3, as DNA: TGTGCCAGCAGCCAAGTGCAAGGGACCAACTATAATCAAAAACTGTTTTTT.

The rearrangement links TRBV29-1 to TRBJ2-1, with D perhaps matching TRBD2 (6 bases). The length of the CDR3 is 12 residues. Trimming removed 6 bases from V and 8 bases from J, with 14 bases in between. Germline CDR1 SQVTM, CDR2 ANQGSEA. The CDR3 protein is CSVSREIDEQFF. The DNA of the CDR3 is TGCAGCGTCTCACGGGAGATCGATGAGCAGTTCTTC.

This chain connects TRBV28 to TRBJ2-1; TRBD2 matches 9 bases. From germline, CDR1 is MDHEN and CDR2 SYDVKM. The V segment lost 2 bases and the J segment 10 bases; nucleotides outside the gene matches: 9. The CDR3 totals 15 residues. CDR3 amino acids: CASSLAGGPLAEQFF. The CDR3, as DNA: TGTGCCAGCAGTTTAGCGGGAGGGCCCTTAGCCGAGCAGTTCTTC.

This clonotype was seen once. The chain links TRBV6-5 to TRBJ2-7; 11 bases align to TRBD2. CDR1 is MNHEY and CDR2 is SVGAGI in the germline V gene. The V and J ends lost 0 bases and 4 bases, in that order; junction bases with no gene match: 5. The CDR3 runs to 16 residues. The CDR3 sequence is CASSYSTSGIGYEQYF. The CDR3, as DNA: TGTGCCAGCAGTTACTCGACTAGCGGGATCGGGTACGAGCAGTACTTC.

This clonotype was counted only a few times. The chain uses TRBV28 and TRBJ2-2, with TRBD2 identical over 7 bases. V trimming: 1 base; J trimming: 1 base; junction bases outside the gene matches: 3. The CDR3 length is 16 residues. CDR1 MDHEN and CDR2 SYDVKM come from the germline V gene. The CDR3 reads CASSLSPGGNTGELFF. Here the CDR3 DNA reads TGTGCCAGCAGTTTATCGCCGGGGGGGAACACCGGGGAGCTGTTTTTT.

There are a few counts of this clonotype. The CDR3 DNA follows: TGTGCCAGCAACACAGGACAGAATAATTCACCCCTCCACTTT. As protein: CASNTGQNNSPLHF. The rearrangement links TRBV5-8 to TRBJ1-6, with D possibly TRBD1 on 6 matching bases. The CDR3 runs 14 residues. V lost 6 bases and J lost 5, with 12 bases in between. CDR1 SGHTS and CDR2 YDEGEE come from the germline V gene.

The chain couples TRBV24-1 to TRBJ2-3; a possible D gene is TRBD2 (5 bases). V lost 0 bases, J lost 2 bases, and 11 bases lay in between. CDR1 is KGHDR, CDR2 SFDVKD, per germline. This CDR3 region has 16 residues. CDR3 sequence reads: CATSDLRGPYTDTQYF. CDR3 coding DNA: TGTGCCACCAGTGATTTGCGGGGTCCCTACACAGATACGCAGTATTTT.

There are many counts of this clonotype. V and J are TRBV20-1 and TRBJ1-1, with 7 bases fitting TRBD1. The V and J ends lost 0 bases and 3 bases, in that order; junction bases with no gene match: 7. This CDR3 has 15 amino acids. Germline lookup yields CDR1 DFQATT and CDR2 SNEGSKA (reference sequence). The CDR3 DNA is TGCAGTGCTAGAGATAAGGGACAGACCTACACTGAAGCTTTCTTT. Amino acid sequence: CSARDKGQTYTEAFF.

This clonotype was counted at least ten times. The chain joins TRBV2 to TRBJ2-7, with no clear D. This CDR3 comprises 12 residues. In germline, CDR1 is SNHLY, CDR2 FYNNEI. V was shortened by 5 bases and J by 2 bases, with 7 bases between the two germline ends. The CDR3 here is CASSYSTYEQYF. In nucleotides, the CDR3 is TGTGCCAGCAGTTACAGTACCTACGAGCAGTACTTC.

This clonotype was counted between two and nine times. The chain joins TRBV12-3 or TRBV12-4 to TRBJ1-5, with unresolved D. The CDR3 covers 16 residues. Between the trimmed V and J ends, which lost 3 bases and 1 base, there was a span of 13 bases. The CDR3 DNA sequence: TGTGCCAGCAGTTTCCCGAAAGCCTGGAGCAATCAGCCCCAGCATTTT. This encodes CASSFPKAWSNQPQHF.

This clonotype was picked up a small number of times. The CDR3 sequence is CASSFGRPRETQYF. The DNA for the CDR3 is TGCGCCAGCAGCTTCGGCAGGCCGCGGGAGACCCAGTACTTC. This sequence joins TRBV5-1 and TRBJ2-5; no definite D call. The germline gives CDR1 SGHRS, CDR2 YFSETQ. The ends were cut back, 2 bases at V and 5 bases at J, with 13 bases in the middle. The length of the CDR3 is 14 residues.

The J gene is TRBJ1-1, the V gene TRBV12-3 or TRBV12-4, with D maybe TRBD1 (6 bases). V was shortened by 7 bases and J by 0 bases, with 9 bases between the two germline ends. The CDR3 has 13 residues. CDR3 sequence (DNA): TGTGCCAGCACAGGGGTCCTGAACACTGAAGCTTTCTTT. Translation: CASTGVLNTEAFF.

V and J are TRBV28 and TRBJ2-1; TRBD1 matches 7 bases. The CDR3 spans 15 residues. Germline assignment: CDR1 MDHEN and CDR2 SYDVKM. V lost 4 bases, J lost 2 bases, and 5 bases stayed unmatched. The CDR3 spells CASSSGQNPYNEQFF. The CDR3 nucleotides read TGTGCCAGCAGTTCGGGACAGAATCCCTACAATGAGCAGTTCTTC.

This clonotype was observed many times. This rearrangement joins TRBV7-2 to TRBJ1-2; D is possibly TRBD1 (5 bases). With 0 bases removed from V and 6 bases from J, the gap between germline ends came to 11 bases. The CDR3 spans 14 residues. Germline loops: CDR1 SGHTA, CDR2 FQGNSA. CDR3 sequence (DNA): TGTGCCAGCAGCTTAGCGGCGGGAGGGGATGGCTACACCTTC. This encodes CASSLAAGGDGYTF.

In its sample, this clonotype was seen many times. The V call is TRBV2, the J call TRBJ2-1; no firm D call. Looked up from germline, CDR1 is SNHLY and CDR2 is FYNNEI. The CDR3 length is 15 residues. The ends were cut back, 4 bases at V and 3 bases at J, with 13 bases in the middle. Written as DNA, the CDR3 is TGTGCCAGCAGTGGTACGAGGTTGGGCTACAATGAGCAGTTCTTC. Encoded protein: CASSGTRLGYNEQFF. Full variable domain (rest looked up from reference TRBV2 and TRBJ2-1): EPEVTQTPSHQVTQMGQEVILRCVPISNHLYFYWYRQILGQKVEFLVSFYNNEISEKSEIFDDQFSVERPDGSNFTLKIRSTKLEDSAMYFCASSGTRLGYNEQFFGPGTRLTVL.

This clonotype was observed many times. The gene calls are TRBV19 and TRBJ2-7; TRBD1 is a possible D gene (5 bases). The CDR3 totals 13 residues. The V end lost 11 bases, the J end lost 5 bases, and 19 bases lay between the germline ends. Germline CDR1 and CDR2: LNHDA and SQIVND (reference sequence). In DNA form, the CDR3 reads TGTGCCGGAAACCTGGGGCTAGAGGACGAGCAGTACTTC. The encoded protein is CAGNLGLEDEQYF. The whole variable domain, remainder taken from reference TRBV19 and TRBJ2-7, is DGGITQSPKYLFRKEGQNVTLSCEQNLNHDAMYWYRQDPGQGLRLIYYSQIVNDFQKGDIAEGYSVSREKKESFPLTVTSAQKNPTAFYLCAGNLGLEDEQYFGPGTRLTVT.

This chain uses TRBV20-1 with TRBJ2-2, with a weak D call TRBD2 (5 bases). Germline values: CDR1 DFQATT, CDR2 SNEGSKA (reference sequence). Between the trimmed V and J ends, which lost 0 bases and 0 bases, there was a span of 11 bases. The CDR3 extends over 16 amino acids. CDR3 in amino acids: CSARDPRATNTGELFF. The CDR3 DNA is TGCAGTGCTAGAGATCCGAGGGCGACGAACACCGGGGAGCTGTTTTTT.

The chain combines TRBV28 with TRBJ2-5; 8 bases match TRBD1. The V and J ends lost 8 bases and 3 bases, in that order; junction bases with no gene match: 2. CDR1 MDHEN and CDR2 SYDVKM come from the germline V gene. This CDR3 is 12 amino acids long. CDR3 bases: TGTGCCAGCTGGGGACAGGAAGAGACCCAGTACTTC. Translated: CASWGQEETQYF. Using reference TRBV28 and TRBJ2-5 for the parts outside the CDR3, the full variable domain is DVKVTQSSRYLVKRTGEKVFLECVQDMDHENMFWYRQDPGLGLRLIYFSYDVKMKEKGDIPEGYSVSREKKERFSLILESASTNQTSMYLCASWGQEETQYFGPGTRLLVL.

This rearrangement joins TRBV5-1 to TRBJ2-3; no clear D. The CDR3 sequence is 16 residues long. Looked up from germline, CDR1 is SGHRS and CDR2 is YFSETQ. V lost 8 bases, J lost 0 bases, and 19 bases lay in between. The CDR3 sequence: CARAEARGTSTDTQYF. The CDR3 DNA follows: TGCGCCAGGGCCGAGGCCCGAGGTACTAGCACAGATACGCAGTATTTT.

There are a few counts of this clonotype. The gene calls are TRBV2 and TRBJ2-7, with 12 bases lining up with TRBD2. Germline loops: CDR1 SNHLY, CDR2 FYNNEI. This CDR3 is 13 amino acids long. Losses at the gene ends were 7 bases for V and 7 bases for J; bases not matched to a gene: 5. CDR3 protein: CASKTSGSMEQYF. The CDR3 region has the DNA TGTGCCAGCAAGACTAGCGGGAGCATGGAGCAGTACTTC.

The sample holds a few counts of this clonotype. J is TRBJ2-7 and V is TRBV19, with TRBD1 matching 8 bases. Germline assignment: CDR1 LNHDA and CDR2 SQIVND (reference sequence). This CDR3 has 14 residues. The V gene end was trimmed by 7 bases and the J gene end by 0 bases; junction bases not matched to a gene: 5. Here the CDR3 DNA reads TGTGCCAGTAACGCGGACAGGGCCTCCTACGAGCAGTACTTC. Translation: CASNADRASYEQYF. Filled out from reference TRBV19 and TRBJ2-7, the complete variable domain reads DGGITQSPKYLFRKEGQNVTLSCEQNLNHDAMYWYRQDPGQGLRLIYYSQIVNDFQKGDIAEGYSVSREKKESFPLTVTSAQKNPTAFYLCASNADRASYEQYFGPGTRLTVT.

The chain carries TRBV19 and TRBJ1-2; D might be TRBD1 (6 bases). The germline V gene has CDR1 LNHDA and CDR2 SQIVND (reference sequence). V lost 7 bases and J 10 bases, leaving 22 bases between the germline ends. This CDR3 has 14 amino acids. CDR3 coding DNA: TGTGCCAGTACCACCGGGGGGCGAACAACCTTCTACACCTTC. Its translation: CASTTGGRTTFYTF. Based on the CDR3 plus reference TRBV19 and TRBJ1-2, the full variable domain is DGGITQSPKYLFRKEGQNVTLSCEQNLNHDAMYWYRQDPGQGLRLIYYSQIVNDFQKGDIAEGYSVSREKKESFPLTVTSAQKNPTAFYLCASTTGGRTTFYTFGSGTRLTVV.

This clonotype showed up many times. The chain employs TRBV7-2 and TRBJ2-5, with 11 bases lining up with TRBD2. Germline V CDR1 and CDR2: SGHTA, FQGNSA. CDR3 length: 16 residues. The junction had 3 bases not matched to a gene; V was cut back by 1 base and J by 2 bases. The CDR3 region is CASSLVGTSGQETQYF. The DNA of the CDR3 is TGTGCCAGCAGCTTAGTCGGGACTAGCGGACAAGAGACCCAGTACTTC.